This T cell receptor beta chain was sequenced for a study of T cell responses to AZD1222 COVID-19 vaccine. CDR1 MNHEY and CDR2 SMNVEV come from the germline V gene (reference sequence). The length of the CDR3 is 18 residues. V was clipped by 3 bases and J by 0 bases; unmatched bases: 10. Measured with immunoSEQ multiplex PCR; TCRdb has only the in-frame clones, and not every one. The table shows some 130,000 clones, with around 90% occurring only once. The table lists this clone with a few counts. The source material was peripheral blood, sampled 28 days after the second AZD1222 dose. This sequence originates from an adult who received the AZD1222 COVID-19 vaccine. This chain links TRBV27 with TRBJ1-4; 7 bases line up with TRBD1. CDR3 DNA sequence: TGTGCCAGCAGTTTGACAGGGTTTAAAACCTCAACTAATGAAAAACTGTTTTTT. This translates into CASSLTGFKTSTNEKLFF.